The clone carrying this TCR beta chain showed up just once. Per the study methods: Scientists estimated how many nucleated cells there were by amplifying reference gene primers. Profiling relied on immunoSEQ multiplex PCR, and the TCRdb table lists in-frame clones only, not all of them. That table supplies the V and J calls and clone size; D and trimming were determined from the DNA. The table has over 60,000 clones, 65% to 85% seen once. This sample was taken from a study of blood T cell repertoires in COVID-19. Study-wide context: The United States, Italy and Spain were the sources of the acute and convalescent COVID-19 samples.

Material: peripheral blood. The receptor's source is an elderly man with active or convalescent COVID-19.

In DNA form, the CDR3 reads TGTGCCAGCAGCCTAACAGGGTGGGAGACCCAGTACTTC. Translated, it gives CASSLTGWETQYF. The chain carries TRBV3-1 (or the pseudogene TRBV3-2) and TRBJ2-5; D perhaps matches TRBD1 (6 bases). The CDR3 is made up of 13 amino acids. The ends were cut back, 4 bases at V and 5 bases at J, with 11 bases in the middle. Germline V gene lookup returns CDR1 LGHDT and CDR2 YNNKEL (reference sequence).